This T cell receptor (beta chain) emerged from a study of cytomegalovirus exposure and HLA in healthy donors. PCR used 60 Vbeta primers and 13 Jbeta primers. Profiled with immunoSEQ multiplex PCR; TCRdb holds only in-frame clones, not every one. This table holds 110,000 or so clones, 60% to 85% found once. V was trimmed by 0 bases and J by 6 bases, leaving 15 bases between them. This CDR3 has 15 residues. Germline CDR1 reads SGHRS; CDR2 reads YFSETQ. A few counts support this clone. The sequenced sample consisted of PBMCs. The sequence derives from a female donor in good health and CMV-seronegative. The chain combines TRBV5-1 with TRBJ1-2; no clear D gene. CDR3 residues: CASSLGASPTNGYTF. CDR3 in DNA: TGCGCCAGCAGCTTGGGTGCTAGCCCTACTAATGGCTACACCTTC.